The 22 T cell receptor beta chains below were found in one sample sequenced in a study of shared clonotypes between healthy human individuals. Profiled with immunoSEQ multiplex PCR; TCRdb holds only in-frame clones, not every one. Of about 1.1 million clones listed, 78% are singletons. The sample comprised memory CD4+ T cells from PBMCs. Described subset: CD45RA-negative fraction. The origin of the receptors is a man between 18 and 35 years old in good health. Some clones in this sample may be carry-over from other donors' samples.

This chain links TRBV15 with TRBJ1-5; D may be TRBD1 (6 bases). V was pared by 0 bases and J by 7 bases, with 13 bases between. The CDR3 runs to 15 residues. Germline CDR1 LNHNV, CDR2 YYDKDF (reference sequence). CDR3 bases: TGTGCCACCAGCAGAGACAGGGGTTCTGAGCAGCCCCAGCATTTT. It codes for CATSRDRGSEQPQHF.

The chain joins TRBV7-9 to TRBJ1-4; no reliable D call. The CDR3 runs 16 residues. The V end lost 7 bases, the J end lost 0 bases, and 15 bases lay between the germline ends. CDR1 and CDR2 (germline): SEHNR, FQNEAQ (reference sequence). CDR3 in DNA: TGTGCCAGCACCTTTATCACGGGTGCAACTAATGAAAAACTGTTTTTT. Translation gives CASTFITGATNEKLFF. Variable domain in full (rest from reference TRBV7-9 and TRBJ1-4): DTGVSQNPRHKITKRGQNVTFRCDPISEHNRLYWYRQTLGQGPEFLTYFQNEAQLEKSRLLSDRFSAERPKGSFSTLEIQRTEQGDSAMYLCASTFITGATNEKLFFGSGTQLSVL.

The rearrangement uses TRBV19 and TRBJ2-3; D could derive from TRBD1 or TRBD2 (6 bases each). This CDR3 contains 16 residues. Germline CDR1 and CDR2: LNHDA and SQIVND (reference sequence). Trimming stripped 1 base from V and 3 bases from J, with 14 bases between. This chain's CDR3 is CASSIGIGGRTDTQYF. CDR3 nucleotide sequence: TGTGCCAGTAGTATAGGGATAGGGGGGAGAACAGATACGCAGTATTTT.

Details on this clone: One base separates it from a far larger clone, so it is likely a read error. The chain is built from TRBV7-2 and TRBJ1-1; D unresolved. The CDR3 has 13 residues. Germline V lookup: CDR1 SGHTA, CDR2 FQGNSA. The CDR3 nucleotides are TGTGCCAGCAGTCGCCAGGAGAACACTGAAGCTCTCTTT. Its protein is CASSRQENTEALF.

This CDR3 is CASSRQTGTGEKLFF. CDR3 nucleotide sequence: TGCGCCAGCAGCCGACAGACAGGGACGGGCGAAAAACTGTTTTTT. The chain combines TRBV4-3 with TRBJ1-4, with 7 positions matching TRBD1. Germline-derived CDR1 and CDR2 are LGHNA and YSLEER. V lost 4 bases and J lost 8; bases outside the gene matches: 10. This CDR3 spans 15 amino acids.

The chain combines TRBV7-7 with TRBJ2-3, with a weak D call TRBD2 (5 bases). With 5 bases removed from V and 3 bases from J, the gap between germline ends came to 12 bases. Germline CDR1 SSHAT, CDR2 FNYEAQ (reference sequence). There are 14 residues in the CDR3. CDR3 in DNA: TGTGCCAGCAGCCAAACCCAGCGGACAGATACGCAGTATTTT. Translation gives CASSQTQRTDTQYF.

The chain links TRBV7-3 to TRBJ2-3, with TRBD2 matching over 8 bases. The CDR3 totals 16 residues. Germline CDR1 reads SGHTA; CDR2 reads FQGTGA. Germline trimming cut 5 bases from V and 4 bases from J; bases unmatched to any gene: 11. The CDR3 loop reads CASSPGASGSSDTQYF. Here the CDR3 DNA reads TGTGCCAGCAGCCCCGGTGCCAGCGGGAGTTCAGATACGCAGTATTTT.

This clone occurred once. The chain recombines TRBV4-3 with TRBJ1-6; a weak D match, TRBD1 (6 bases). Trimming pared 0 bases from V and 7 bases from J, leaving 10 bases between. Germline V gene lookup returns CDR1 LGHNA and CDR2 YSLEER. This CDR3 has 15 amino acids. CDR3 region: CASSQEPGENSPLHF. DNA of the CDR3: TGCGCCAGCAGCCAAGAGCCAGGGGAAAATTCACCCCTCCACTTT.

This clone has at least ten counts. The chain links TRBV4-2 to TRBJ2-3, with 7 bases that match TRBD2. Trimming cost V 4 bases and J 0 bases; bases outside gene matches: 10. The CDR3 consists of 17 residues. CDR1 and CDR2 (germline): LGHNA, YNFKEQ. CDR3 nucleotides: TGTGCCAGCAGCCCCAACTTTGCTAGCGGTAGCACAGATACGCAGTATTTT. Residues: CASSPNFASGSTDTQYF.

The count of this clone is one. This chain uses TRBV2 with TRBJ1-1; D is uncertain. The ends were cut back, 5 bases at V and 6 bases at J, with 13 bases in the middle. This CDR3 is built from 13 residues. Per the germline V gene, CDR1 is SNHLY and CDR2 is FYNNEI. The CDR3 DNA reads TGTGCCAGCAGTAGGTCAGCCATGGCTGAAGCTTTCTTT. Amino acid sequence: CASSRSAMAEAFF. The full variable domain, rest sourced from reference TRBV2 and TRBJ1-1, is EPEVTQTPSHQVTQMGQEVILRCVPISNHLYFYWYRQILGQKVEFLVSFYNNEISEKSEIFDDQFSVERPDGSNFTLKIRSTKLEDSAMYFCASSRSAMAEAFFGQGTRLTVV.

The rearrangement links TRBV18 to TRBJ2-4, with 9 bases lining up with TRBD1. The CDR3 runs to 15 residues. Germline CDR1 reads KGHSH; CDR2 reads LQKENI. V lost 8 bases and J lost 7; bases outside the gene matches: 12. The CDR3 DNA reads TGTGCCAGCGGTTCCGGTAGGACAGGGGTGAACATTCAGTACTTC. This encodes CASGSGRTGVNIQYF.

CDR3 region: CASRKGQGTIPYEQYF. The CDR3 DNA is TGCGCCAGCAGAAAAGGACAGGGGACAATACCCTACGAGCAGTACTTC. V is TRBV5-1 and J is TRBJ2-7; TRBD1 aligns across 9 bases. The CDR3 contains 16 residues. CDR1 is SGHRS, CDR2 YFSETQ, per germline. The J segment lost 2 bases and the V segment lost 5 bases, leaving 11 bases of the junction unmatched.

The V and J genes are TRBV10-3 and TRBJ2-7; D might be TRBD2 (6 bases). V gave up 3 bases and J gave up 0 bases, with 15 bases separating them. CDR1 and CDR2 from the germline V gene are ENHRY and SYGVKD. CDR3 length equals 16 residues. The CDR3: CAISDQRRESSYEQYF. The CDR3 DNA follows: TGTGCCATCAGTGACCAACGACGGGAGAGCTCCTACGAGCAGTACTTC.

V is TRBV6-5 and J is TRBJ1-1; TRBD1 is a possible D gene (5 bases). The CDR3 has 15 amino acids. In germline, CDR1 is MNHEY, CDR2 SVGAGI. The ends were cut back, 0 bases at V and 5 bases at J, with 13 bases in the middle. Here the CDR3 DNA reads TGTGCCAGCAGTTACTCAAGTAGGGGCCCTACTGAAGCTTTCTTT. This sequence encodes CASSYSSRGPTEAFF.

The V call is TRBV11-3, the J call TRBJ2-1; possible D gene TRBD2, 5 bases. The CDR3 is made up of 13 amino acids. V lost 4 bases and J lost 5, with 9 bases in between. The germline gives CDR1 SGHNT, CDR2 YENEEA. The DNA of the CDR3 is TGTGCCAGCAGCTCGGAGGTAAACAATGAGCAGTTCTTC. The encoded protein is CASSSEVNNEQFF.

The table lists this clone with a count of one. Here the CDR3 reads CASSLDRGNTEAFF. The CDR3 coding sequence is TGTGCCAGCAGCCTGGACAGGGGTAACACTGAAGCTTTCTTT. V is TRBV7-8 and J is TRBJ1-1, with 9 bases matching TRBD1. The CDR3 runs to 14 residues. Germline V gene lookup returns CDR1 SGHVS and CDR2 FQNEAQ. The V and J ends lost 5 bases and 2 bases, in that order; junction bases with no gene match: 3.

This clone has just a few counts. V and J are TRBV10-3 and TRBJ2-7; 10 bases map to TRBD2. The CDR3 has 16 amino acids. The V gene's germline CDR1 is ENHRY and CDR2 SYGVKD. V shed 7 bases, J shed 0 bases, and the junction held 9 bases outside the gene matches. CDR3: CAITASGSSSSYEQYF. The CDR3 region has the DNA TGTGCCATCACCGCTAGCGGGAGCTCAAGCTCCTACGAGCAGTACTTC.

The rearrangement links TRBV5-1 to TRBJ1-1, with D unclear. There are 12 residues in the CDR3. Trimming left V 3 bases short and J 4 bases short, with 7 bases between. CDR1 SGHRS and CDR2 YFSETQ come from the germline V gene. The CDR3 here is CASSSDLTEAFF. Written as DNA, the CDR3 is TGCGCCAGCAGCTCGGACCTCACTGAAGCTTTCTTT. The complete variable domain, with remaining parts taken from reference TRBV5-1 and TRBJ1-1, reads KAGVTQTPRYLIKTRGQQVTLSCSPISGHRSVSWYQQTPGQGLQFLFEYFSETQRNKGNFPGRFSGRQFSNSRSEMNVSTLELGDSALYLCASSSDLTEAFFGQGTRLTVV.

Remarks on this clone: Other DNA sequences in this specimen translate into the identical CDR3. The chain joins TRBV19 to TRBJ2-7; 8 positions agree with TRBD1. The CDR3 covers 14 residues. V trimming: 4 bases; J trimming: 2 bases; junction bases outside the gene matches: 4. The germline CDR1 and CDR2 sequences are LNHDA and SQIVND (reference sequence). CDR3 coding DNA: TGTGCCAGTAGTAGAAGACAGGGGACCTACGAGCAGTACTTC. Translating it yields CASSRRQGTYEQYF.

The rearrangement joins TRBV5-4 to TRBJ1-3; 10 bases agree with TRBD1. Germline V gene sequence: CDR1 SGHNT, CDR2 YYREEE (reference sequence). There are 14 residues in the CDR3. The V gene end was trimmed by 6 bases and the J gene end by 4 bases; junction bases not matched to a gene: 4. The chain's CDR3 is CASTDRGAGNTIYF. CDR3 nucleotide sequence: TGTGCCAGCACGGACAGGGGGGCCGGAAACACCATATATTTT. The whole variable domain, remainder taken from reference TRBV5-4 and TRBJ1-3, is ETGVTQSPTHLIKTRGQQVTLRCSSQSGHNTVSWYQQALGQGPQFIFQYYREEENGRGNFPPRFSGLQFPNYSSELNVNALELDDSALYLCASTDRGAGNTIYFGEGSWLTVV.

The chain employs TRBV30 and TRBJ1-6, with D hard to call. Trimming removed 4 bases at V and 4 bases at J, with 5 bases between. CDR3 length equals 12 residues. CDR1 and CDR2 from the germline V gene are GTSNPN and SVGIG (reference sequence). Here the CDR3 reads CAWIAYNSPLHF. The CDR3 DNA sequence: TGTGCCTGGATCGCGTATAATTCACCCCTCCACTTT.

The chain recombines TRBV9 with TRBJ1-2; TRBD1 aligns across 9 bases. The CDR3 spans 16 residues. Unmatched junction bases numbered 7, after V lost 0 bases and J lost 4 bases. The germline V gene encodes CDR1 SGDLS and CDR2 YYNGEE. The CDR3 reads CASSVGLQGAGYGYTF. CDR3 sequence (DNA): TGTGCCAGCAGCGTAGGGTTACAGGGGGCTGGCTATGGCTACACCTTC.